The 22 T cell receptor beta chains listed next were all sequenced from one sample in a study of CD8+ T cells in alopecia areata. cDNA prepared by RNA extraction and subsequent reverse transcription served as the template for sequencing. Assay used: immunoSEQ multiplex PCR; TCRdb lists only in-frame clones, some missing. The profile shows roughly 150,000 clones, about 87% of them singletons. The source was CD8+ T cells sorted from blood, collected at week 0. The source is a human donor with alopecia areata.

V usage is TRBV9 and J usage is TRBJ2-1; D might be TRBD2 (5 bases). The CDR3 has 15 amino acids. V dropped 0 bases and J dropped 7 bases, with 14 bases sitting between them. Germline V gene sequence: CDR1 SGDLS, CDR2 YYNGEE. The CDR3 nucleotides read TGTGCCAGCAGCGTAGAGGGCGGGCCCGGGAATGAGCAGTTCTTC. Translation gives CASSVEGGPGNEQFF.

The CDR3 here is CAIGTDGVYNEQFF. The DNA of the CDR3 is TGTGCCATCGGAACGGACGGCGTCTACAATGAGCAGTTCTTC. The V gene is TRBV15, the J gene TRBJ2-1; D uncertain. The CDR3 runs to 14 residues. Per the germline V gene, CDR1 is LNHNV and CDR2 is YYDKDF (reference sequence). V was shortened by 10 bases and J by 3 bases, with 16 bases between the two germline ends.

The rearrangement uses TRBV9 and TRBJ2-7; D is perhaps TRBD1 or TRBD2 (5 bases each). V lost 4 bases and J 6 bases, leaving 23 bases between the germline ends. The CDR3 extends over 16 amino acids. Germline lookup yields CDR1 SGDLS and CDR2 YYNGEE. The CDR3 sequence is CASSLSTGPRASEQYF. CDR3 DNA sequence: TGTGCCAGCAGCCTATCAACGGGACCCCGGGCATCCGAGCAGTACTTC.

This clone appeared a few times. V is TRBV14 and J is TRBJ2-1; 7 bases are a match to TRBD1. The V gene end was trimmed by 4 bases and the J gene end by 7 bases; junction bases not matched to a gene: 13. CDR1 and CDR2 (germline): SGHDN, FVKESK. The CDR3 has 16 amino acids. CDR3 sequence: CASSPLEGQAINEQFF. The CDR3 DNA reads TGTGCCAGCAGCCCTCTCGAAGGACAGGCTATTAATGAGCAGTTCTTC.

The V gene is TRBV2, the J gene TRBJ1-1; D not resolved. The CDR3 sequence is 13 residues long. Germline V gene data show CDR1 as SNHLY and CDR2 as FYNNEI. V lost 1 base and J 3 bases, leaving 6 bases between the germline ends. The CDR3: CASSEGVDTEAFF. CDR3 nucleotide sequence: TGTGCCAGCAGTGAAGGGGTGGACACTGAAGCTTTCTTT.

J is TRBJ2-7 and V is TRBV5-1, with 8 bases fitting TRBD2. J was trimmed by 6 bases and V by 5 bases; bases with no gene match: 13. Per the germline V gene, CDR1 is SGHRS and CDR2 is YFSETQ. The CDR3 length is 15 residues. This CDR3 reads CASRLTSGSPREQYF. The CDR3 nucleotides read TGCGCCAGCAGGTTAACCAGCGGGAGTCCCCGCGAGCAGTACTTC.

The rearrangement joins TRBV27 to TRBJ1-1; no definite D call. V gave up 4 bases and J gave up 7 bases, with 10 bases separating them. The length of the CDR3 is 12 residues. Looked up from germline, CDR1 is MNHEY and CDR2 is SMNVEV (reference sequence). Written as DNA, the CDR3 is TGTGCCAGCAGTTCGGACGGATATGAAGCTTTCTTT. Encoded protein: CASSSDGYEAFF.

The CDR3 DNA is TGTGCCAGCAACGATCCCACCGGGACTAGCCCCTACGAGCAGTACTTC. Amino acid sequence: CASNDPTGTSPYEQYF. This chain connects TRBV2 to TRBJ2-7, with 9 bases identical to TRBD2. V lost 7 bases and J lost 2; bases outside the gene matches: 12. This CDR3 spans 16 amino acids. Germline V gene data show CDR1 as SNHLY and CDR2 as FYNNEI. Supplemented by reference TRBV2 and TRBJ2-7, the full variable domain reads EPEVTQTPSHQVTQMGQEVILRCVPISNHLYFYWYRQILGQKVEFLVSFYNNEISEKSEIFDDQFSVERPDGSNFTLKIRSTKLEDSAMYFCASNDPTGTSPYEQYFGPGTRLTVT.

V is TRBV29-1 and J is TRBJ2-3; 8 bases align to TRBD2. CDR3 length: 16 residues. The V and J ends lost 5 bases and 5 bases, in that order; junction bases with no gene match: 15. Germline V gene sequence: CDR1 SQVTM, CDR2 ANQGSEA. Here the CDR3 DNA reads TGCAGCGTTCGGGGGGGCCTAGCCCATTATCAAGATACGCAGTATTTT. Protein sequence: CSVRGGLAHYQDTQYF.

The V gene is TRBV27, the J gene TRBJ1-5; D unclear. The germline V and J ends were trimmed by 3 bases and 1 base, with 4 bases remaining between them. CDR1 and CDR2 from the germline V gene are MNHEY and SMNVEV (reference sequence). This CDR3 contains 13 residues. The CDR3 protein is CASSLDSNQPQHF. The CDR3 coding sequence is TGTGCCAGCAGTTTGGACAGCAATCAGCCCCAGCATTTT.

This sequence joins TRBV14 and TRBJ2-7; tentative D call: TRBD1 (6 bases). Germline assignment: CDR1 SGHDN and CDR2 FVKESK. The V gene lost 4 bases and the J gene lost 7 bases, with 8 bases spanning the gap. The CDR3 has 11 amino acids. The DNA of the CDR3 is TGTGCCAGCAGCCTCGGACAGGAGCAGTACTTC. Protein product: CASSLGQEQYF.

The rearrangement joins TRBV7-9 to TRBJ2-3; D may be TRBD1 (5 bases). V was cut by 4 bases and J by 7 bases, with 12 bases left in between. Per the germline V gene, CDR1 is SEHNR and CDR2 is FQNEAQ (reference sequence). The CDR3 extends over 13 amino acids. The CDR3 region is CASSSDSINTQYF. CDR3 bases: TGTGCCAGCAGCTCAGACAGCATCAATACGCAGTATTTT.

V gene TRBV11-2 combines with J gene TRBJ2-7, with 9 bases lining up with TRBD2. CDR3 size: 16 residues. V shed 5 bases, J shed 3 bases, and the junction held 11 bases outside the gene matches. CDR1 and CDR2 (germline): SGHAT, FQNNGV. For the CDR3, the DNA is TGTGCCAGCAGCCCTCCACTGGGACTAGCAGACTACGAGCAGTACTTC. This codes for CASSPPLGLADYEQYF.

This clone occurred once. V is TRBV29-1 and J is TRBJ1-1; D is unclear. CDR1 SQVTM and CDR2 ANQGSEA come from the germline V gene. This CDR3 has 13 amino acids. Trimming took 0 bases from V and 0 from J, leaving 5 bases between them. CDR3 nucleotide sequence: TGCAGCGTTGAAGAGAGCATGAACACTGAAGCTTTCTTT. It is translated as CSVEESMNTEAFF. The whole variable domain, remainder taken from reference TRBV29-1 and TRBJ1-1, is SAVISQKPSRDICQRGTSLTIQCQVDSQVTMMFWYRQQPGQSLTLIATANQGSEATYESGFVIDKFPISRPNLTFSTLTVSNMSPEDSSIYLCSVEESMNTEAFFGQGTRLTVV.

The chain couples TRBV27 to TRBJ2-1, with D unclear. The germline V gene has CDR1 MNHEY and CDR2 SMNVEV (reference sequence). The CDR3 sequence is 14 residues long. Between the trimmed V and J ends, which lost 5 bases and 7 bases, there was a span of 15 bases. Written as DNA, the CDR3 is TGTGCCAGCAGTGAATGGACGGCCCTAAATGAGCAGTTCTTC. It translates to CASSEWTALNEQFF.

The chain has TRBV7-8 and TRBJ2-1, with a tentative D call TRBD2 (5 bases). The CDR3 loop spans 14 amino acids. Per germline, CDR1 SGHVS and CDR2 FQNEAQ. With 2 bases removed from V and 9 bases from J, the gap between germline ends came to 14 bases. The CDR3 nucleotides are TGTGCCAGCAGCTTAAGAGTCGCGGGCTTTGAGCAGTTCTTC. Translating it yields CASSLRVAGFEQFF.

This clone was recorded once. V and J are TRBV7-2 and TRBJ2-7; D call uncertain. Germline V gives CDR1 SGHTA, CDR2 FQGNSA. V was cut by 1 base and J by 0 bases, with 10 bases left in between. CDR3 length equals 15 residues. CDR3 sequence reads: CASSLVSGTSYEQYF. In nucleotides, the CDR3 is TGTGCCAGCAGCTTAGTGTCCGGAACCTCCTACGAGCAGTACTTC.

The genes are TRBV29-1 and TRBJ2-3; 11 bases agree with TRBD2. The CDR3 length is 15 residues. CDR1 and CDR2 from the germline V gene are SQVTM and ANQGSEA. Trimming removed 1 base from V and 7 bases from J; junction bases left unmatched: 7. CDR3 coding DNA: TGCAGCGTTGAAGCGACTAGCGGGGCGTCCTATACGCAGTATTTT. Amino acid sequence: CSVEATSGASYTQYF.

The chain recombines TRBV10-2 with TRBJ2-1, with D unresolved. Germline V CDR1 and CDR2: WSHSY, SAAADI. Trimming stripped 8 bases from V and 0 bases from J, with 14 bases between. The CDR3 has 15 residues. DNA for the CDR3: TGCGCCAGCGCCCCGGGTTCAAGCTCCTACAATGAGCAGTTCTTC. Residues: CASAPGSSSYNEQFF.

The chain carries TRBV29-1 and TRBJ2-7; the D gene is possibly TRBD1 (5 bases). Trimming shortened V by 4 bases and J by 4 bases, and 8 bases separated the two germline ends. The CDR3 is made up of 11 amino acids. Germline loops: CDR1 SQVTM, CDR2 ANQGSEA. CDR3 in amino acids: CSVVREYEQYF. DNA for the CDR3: TGCAGCGTTGTCAGGGAATACGAGCAGTACTTC.

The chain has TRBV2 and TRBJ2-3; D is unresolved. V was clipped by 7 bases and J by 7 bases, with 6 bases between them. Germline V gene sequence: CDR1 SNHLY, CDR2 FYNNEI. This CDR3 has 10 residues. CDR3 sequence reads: CASTGHTQYF. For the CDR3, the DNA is TGTGCCAGCACCGGGCATACGCAGTATTTT.

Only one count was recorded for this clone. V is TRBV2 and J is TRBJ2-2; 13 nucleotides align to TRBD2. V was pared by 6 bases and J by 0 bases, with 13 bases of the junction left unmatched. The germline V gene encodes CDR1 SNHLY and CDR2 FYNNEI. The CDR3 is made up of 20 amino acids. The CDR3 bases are TGTGCCAGCAGAGCCCCGGGACTAGCGGGGCCGCTCTCGAACACCGGGGAGCTGTTTTTT. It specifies CASRAPGLAGPLSNTGELFF.